This T cell receptor (beta chain) was observed in a study of blood T cell repertoires in COVID-19. Clones were sequenced by immunoSEQ multiplex PCR, and TCRdb holds only the in-frame ones, with some missing. The sample contains 150,000 to 200,000 clones, 90% to 95% of which appear only once. The ends lost 3 bases at V and 10 bases at J; junction bases unmatched: 12. The CDR3 is 15 residues long. Germline CDR1 SGHRS, CDR2 YFSETQ. Sequenced: peripheral blood. This chain joins TRBV5-1 and TRBJ2-1, with 8 nucleotides matching TRBD2. The clonotype originates from a woman between 50 and 59 years old with acute or convalescent COVID-19. The CDR3 loop is CASSSWTGGLGEQFF. In DNA, the CDR3 is TGCGCCAGCAGCTCCTGGACGGGGGGGCTGGGGGAGCAGTTCTTC.